These T cell receptor beta chains were read from a single sample in a study of cytomegalovirus exposure and HLA in healthy donors. Generated by immunoSEQ multiplex PCR, the TCRdb table keeps only in-frame clones and is missing some. The sample has 110,000 to 150,000 clones, around four fifths seen once. The sequenced sample consisted of PBMCs. All receptors derive from a woman aged 60-75 years in good health and CMV-seropositive. The CDR3 runs from the conserved cysteine through the conserved F or W. A D gene is named only where the DNA matches it firmly. Clone sizes are given selectively: once, few, many, or a class where the clone is expanded.

TRBD1	once	TRBV7-9	TRBJ2-7	CSSSYDRGRQYF	TGTTCCAGCAGCTACGACAGGGGGAGGCAGTACTTC
NA	NA	TRBV7-2	TRBJ1-2	CASSLARDSYGYTF	TGTGCCAGCAGCTTAGCCCGGGACTCCTATGGCTACACCTTC
NA	NA	TRBV5-1	TRBJ2-2	CASSLTSPGQYTGELFF	TGCGCCAGCAGCTTGACCTCCCCGGGACAATACACCGGGGAGCTGTTTTTT
TRBD2	NA	TRBV30	TRBJ2-3	CAWSLLARADTQYF	TGTGCCTGGAGCTTACTAGCGAGAGCAGATACGCAGTATTTT
NA	NA	TRBV10-3	TRBJ2-7	CAMGGGAGLAGTYEQYF	TGTGCCATGGGAGGGGGCGCTGGGCTAGCGGGTACCTACGAGCAGTACTTC
TRBD1	NA	TRBV6-1	TRBJ1-6	CASGGDRGANSPLHF	TGTGCCAGCGGGGGTGACAGGGGGGCTAATTCACCCCTCCACTTT
TRBD1	NA	TRBV19	TRBJ2-5	CATRGDRGKTQYF	TGTGCCACTAGGGGGGACAGGGGCAAGACCCAGTACTTC
TRBD1	NA	TRBV6-6	TRBJ1-6	CASSYRTGGLSPLHF	TGTGCCAGCAGTTACAGGACAGGGGGCTTGTCACCCCTCCACTTT
NA	NA	TRBV7-9	TRBJ2-7	CASSFGGFSYEQYF	TGTGCCAGCAGCTTTGGCGGGTTCAGCTACGAGCAGTACTTC
TRBD2	NA	TRBV7-3	TRBJ2-5	CASSLIAGVGETQYF	TGTGCCAGCAGCTTAATAGCGGGAGTCGGAGAGACCCAGTACTTC
TRBD1	NA	TRBV9	TRBJ2-2	CASSAGTDTGELFF	TGTGCCAGCAGCGCAGGGACAGACACCGGGGAGCTGTTTTTT
NA	NA	TRBV28	TRBJ2-5	CASSPHRVQETQYF	TGTGCCAGCAGTCCACACAGGGTCCAAGAGACCCAGTACTTC
NA	NA	TRBV28	TRBJ1-1	CASSFGGAGDTEAFF	TGTGCCAGCAGTTTCGGGGGGGCGGGCGACACTGAAGCTTTCTTT
TRBD1	NA	TRBV11-2	TRBJ2-7	CASSRGTASYEQYF	TGTGCCAGCAGCAGAGGGACAGCTTCCTACGAGCAGTACTTC
TRBD1	NA	TRBV27	TRBJ1-5	CASSLSRGSNQPQHF	TGTGCCAGCAGTTTATCCAGGGGGAGCAATCAGCCCCAGCATTTT
NA	NA	TRBV7-2	TRBJ2-7	CASSLGFSGEQYF	TGTGCCAGCAGCTTAGGCTTCTCAGGCGAGCAGTACTTC
TRBD2	NA	TRBV4-2	TRBJ2-1	CASSQLLAGGNEQFF	TGTGCCAGCAGCCAGTTACTAGCGGGAGGGAATGAGCAGTTCTTC
NA	NA	TRBV5-1	TRBJ1-1	CASSFQGSTEAFF	TGCGCCAGCAGCTTTCAGGGTTCCACTGAAGCTTTCTTT
NA	NA	TRBV9	TRBJ2-1	CASSVGGGAGEQFF	TGTGCCAGCAGCGTAGGAGGAGGGGCCGGTGAGCAGTTCTTC
TRBD2	NA	TRBV28	TRBJ2-7	CASSQLTSGRSEQYF	TGTGCCAGCAGTCAGCTGACTAGCGGGAGAAGCGAGCAGTACTTC
NA	few	TRBV29-1	TRBJ1-2	CSVEQGSDGYTF	TGCAGCGTTGAACAGGGCAGCGATGGCTACACCTTC
NA	NA	TRBV7-9	TRBJ2-7	CASSSLVYEQYF	TGTGCCAGCAGCTCCTTAGTTTACGAGCAGTACTTC
NA	few	TRBV5-4	TRBJ2-7	CATGGSPSYEQYF	TGTGCCACCGGAGGAAGTCCCTCCTACGAGCAGTACTTC
NA	few	TRBV2	TRBJ2-5	CASSEFAQGGETQYF	TGTGCCAGCAGTGAATTTGCACAGGGCGGAGAGACCCAGTACTTC
TRBD1	NA	TRBV4-3	TRBJ1-5	CASSQEAGGGSNQPQHF	TGCGCCAGCAGCCAAGAAGCAGGGGGCGGGAGCAATCAGCCCCAGCATTTT
TRBD2	NA	TRBV2	TRBJ2-3	CASSGRLAGVTDTQYF	TGTGCCAGCAGTGGCAGGCTAGCGGGAGTCACAGATACGCAGTATTTT
NA	NA	TRBV7-9	TRBJ2-7	CASSFTDTYEQYF	TGTGCCAGCAGCTTTACAGACACCTACGAGCAGTACTTC
NA	NA	TRBV7-2	TRBJ2-7	CASSLGSGDYEQYF	TGTGCCAGCAGCTTAGGCTCAGGGGACTACGAGCAGTACTTC
NA	NA	TRBV6-1	TRBJ1-1	CASSMAVQDEAFF	TGTGCCAGCAGTATGGCAGTCCAGGATGAAGCTTTCTTT
TRBD1	NA	TRBV9	TRBJ2-5	CASSVDLQGQGETQYF	TGTGCCAGCAGCGTAGACCTACAGGGGCAAGGAGAGACCCAGTACTTC
TRBD2	NA	TRBV28	TRBJ2-2	CASSSTSGRARELFF	TGTGCCAGCAGCTCCACTAGCGGGAGAGCGAGGGAGCTGTTTTTT
NA	NA	TRBV7-2	TRBJ1-5	CASSPVGDQPQHF	TGTGCCAGCAGCCCGGTGGGCGATCAGCCCCAGCATTTT
TRBD1	NA	TRBV30	TRBJ1-4	CAWSGGRGPEKLFF	TGTGCCTGGAGTGGTGGCAGGGGGCCCGAAAAACTGTTTTTT
NA	NA	TRBV9	TRBJ2-7	CASSVSAETTYEQYF	TGTGCCAGCAGCGTATCAGCGGAGACTACCTACGAGCAGTACTTC
NA	few	TRBV7-2	TRBJ1-6	CASRLLQGAGSPLHF	TGTGCCAGCAGATTACTACAAGGGGCAGGTTCACCCCTCCACTTT
NA	once	TRBV4-1	TRBJ1-1	CASSQEAGNTEAFF	TGCGCCAGCAGCCAAGAGGCAGGGAACACTGAAGCTTTCTTT
NA	NA	TRBV28	TRBJ2-1	CASSLLGALNEQFF	TGTGCCAGCAGTTTATTAGGGGCCCTCAATGAGCAGTTCTTC
NA	NA	TRBV5-4	TRBJ2-2	CASSLVGGSGPTGELFF	TGTGCCAGCAGCTTGGTTGGAGGCAGTGGACCCACCGGGGAGCTGTTTTTT
NA	once	TRBV6-5	TRBJ1-5	CASSRGGTQPQHF	TGTGCCAGCAGCCGCGGGGGCACTCAGCCCCAGCATTTT